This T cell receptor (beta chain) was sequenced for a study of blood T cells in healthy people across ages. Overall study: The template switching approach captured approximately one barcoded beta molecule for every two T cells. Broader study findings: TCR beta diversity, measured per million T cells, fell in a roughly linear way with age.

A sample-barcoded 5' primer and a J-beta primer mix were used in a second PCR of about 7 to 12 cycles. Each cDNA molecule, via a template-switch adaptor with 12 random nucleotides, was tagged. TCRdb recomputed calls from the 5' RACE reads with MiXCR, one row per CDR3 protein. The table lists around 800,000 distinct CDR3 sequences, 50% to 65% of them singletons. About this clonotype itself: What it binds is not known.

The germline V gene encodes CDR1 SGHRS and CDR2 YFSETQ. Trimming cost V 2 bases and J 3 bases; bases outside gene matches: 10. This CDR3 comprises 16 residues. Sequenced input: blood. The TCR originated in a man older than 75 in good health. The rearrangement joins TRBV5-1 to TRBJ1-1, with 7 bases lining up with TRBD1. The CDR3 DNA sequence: TGCGCCAGCAGCTTCCGGGCGGCAACAGGGGACACTGAAGCTTTCTTT. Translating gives CASSFRAATGDTEAFF.